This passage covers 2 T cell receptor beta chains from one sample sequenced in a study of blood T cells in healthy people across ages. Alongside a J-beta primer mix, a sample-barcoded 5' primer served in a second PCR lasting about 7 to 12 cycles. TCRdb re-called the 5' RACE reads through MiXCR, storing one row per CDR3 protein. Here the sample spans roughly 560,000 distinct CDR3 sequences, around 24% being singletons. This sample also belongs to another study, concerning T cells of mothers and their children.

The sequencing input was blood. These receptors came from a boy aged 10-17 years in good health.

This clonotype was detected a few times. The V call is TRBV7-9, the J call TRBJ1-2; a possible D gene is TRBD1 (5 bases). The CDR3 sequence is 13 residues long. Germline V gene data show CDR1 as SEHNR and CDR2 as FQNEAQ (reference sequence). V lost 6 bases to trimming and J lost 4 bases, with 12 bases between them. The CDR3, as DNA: TGTGCCAGCAGTGCAACGAGGGGCTATGGCTACACCTTC. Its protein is CASSATRGYGYTF.

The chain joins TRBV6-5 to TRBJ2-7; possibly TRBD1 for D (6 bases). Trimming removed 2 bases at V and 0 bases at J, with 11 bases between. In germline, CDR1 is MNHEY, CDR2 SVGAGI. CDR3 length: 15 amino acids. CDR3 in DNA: TGTGCCAGCAGTTACGGGACACCGGACTCCTACGAGCAGTACTTC. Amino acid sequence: CASSYGTPDSYEQYF.